A selection of T cell receptor beta chains follows, all from one sample in a study of cytomegalovirus exposure and HLA in healthy donors. Sequencing used immunoSEQ multiplex PCR; TCRdb keeps in-frame clones, though not all of them. The data show roughly 100,000 clones, approximately 80% seen once. Input material: PBMCs. The receptors were sampled from a man in his thirties or forties in good health and CMV-seropositive. CDR3s include the opening cysteine and the closing phenylalanine or tryptophan. A D gene is named only where the DNA matches it firmly. Only part of the rows carry a size: once, few, many, or a class if the clone is expanded.

D gene: -; J gene: TRBJ2-7; clone size: -; V gene: TRBV2; CDR3 DNA: TGTGCCAGCAGGCAGGGTCCCTCCTACGAGCAGTACTTC; CDR3 protein: CASRQGPSYEQYF
D gene: TRBD1; J gene: TRBJ1-5; clone size: few; V gene: TRBV5-6; CDR3 DNA: TGTGCCAGCAGCAGTACGACAGGGGGTCCCCAGCCCCAGCATTTT; CDR3 protein: CASSSTTGGPQPQHF
D gene: TRBD1; J gene: TRBJ1-1; clone size: -; V gene: TRBV7-2; CDR3 DNA: TGTGCCAGCAGCTCAGGGGGCCAAACTGAAGCTTTCTTT; CDR3 protein: CASSSGGQTEAFF
D gene: -; J gene: TRBJ1-3; clone size: once; V gene: TRBV6-1; CDR3 DNA: TGTGCCAGCAGTGAAATCTTTTTAAACACCATATATTTT; CDR3 protein: CASSEIFLNTIYF
D gene: TRBD1; J gene: TRBJ1-6; clone size: -; V gene: TRBV5-1; CDR3 DNA: TGCGCCAGCAGCTTGCGGGACAGGGGGGTTTCACCCCTCCACTTT; CDR3 protein: CASSLRDRGVSPLHF
D gene: -; J gene: TRBJ1-5; clone size: -; V gene: TRBV2; CDR3 DNA: TGTGCCTCCCAGACAGCGAATAGCAATCAGCCCCAGCATTTT; CDR3 protein: CASQTANSNQPQHF
D gene: -; J gene: TRBJ1-1; clone size: -; V gene: TRBV15; CDR3 DNA: TGTGCCACCAGCAGGGACAGTTTTGGAGCTTTCTTT; CDR3 protein: CATSRDSFGAFF
D gene: -; J gene: TRBJ2-1; clone size: -; V gene: TRBV28; CDR3 DNA: TGTGCCAGCAGTTTACTACTGCGTTTCTACAATGAGCAGTTCTTC; CDR3 protein: CASSLLLRFYNEQFF
D gene: -; J gene: TRBJ2-3; clone size: -; V gene: TRBV19; CDR3 DNA: TGTGCCAGTAGTATACTTGGGGGCAGCACAGATACGCAGTATTTT; CDR3 protein: CASSILGGSTDTQYF
D gene: TRBD1; J gene: TRBJ1-6; clone size: -; V gene: TRBV7-6; CDR3 DNA: TGTGCCAGCAGCTTAACCCTGGACAGGGCTGGTTCACCCCTCCACTTT; CDR3 protein: CASSLTLDRAGSPLHF
D gene: -; J gene: TRBJ2-1; clone size: -; V gene: TRBV11-3; CDR3 DNA: TGTGCCAGCAGCTTGGACAGTTTTCAATCTTTTAATGAGCAGTTCTTC; CDR3 protein: CASSLDSFQSFNEQFF
D gene: -; J gene: TRBJ2-1; clone size: -; V gene: TRBV28; CDR3 DNA: TGTGCCAGCATTAGTGACTTCAGCTCCTACAATGAGCAGTTCTTC; CDR3 protein: CASISDFSSYNEQFF
D gene: -; J gene: TRBJ2-1; clone size: -; V gene: TRBV11-2; CDR3 DNA: TGTGCCAGCAGCTTAACTAGCTTCAATGAGCAGTTCTTC; CDR3 protein: CASSLTSFNEQFF
D gene: TRBD1; J gene: TRBJ1-5; clone size: -; V gene: TRBV27; CDR3 DNA: TGTGCCATCACCGGGACAGGCAATCAGCCCCAGCATTTT; CDR3 protein: CAITGTGNQPQHF
D gene: TRBD1; J gene: TRBJ1-6; clone size: -; V gene: TRBV5-4; CDR3 DNA: TGTGCCAGCAGCCCCGGACAGGGTTCACCCCTCCACTTT; CDR3 protein: CASSPGQGSPLHF
D gene: -; J gene: TRBJ1-1; clone size: once; V gene: TRBV5-1; CDR3 DNA: TGCGCCAGCAGCCCATATGAGGAGAGCAACACTGAAGCTTTCTTT; CDR3 protein: CASSPYEESNTEAFF
D gene: -; J gene: TRBJ1-2; clone size: -; V gene: TRBV9; CDR3 DNA: TGTGCCAGCAGCGCGGGGGGGGCAGCTCATTTCTTAGACTATGGCTACACCTTC; CDR3 protein: CASSAGGAAHFLDYGYTF
D gene: TRBD2; J gene: TRBJ2-7; clone size: -; V gene: TRBV6-5; CDR3 DNA: TGTGCCAGCAGTTACTGGATAGCGGGAGGGCCGGTAGAGCAGTACTTC; CDR3 protein: CASSYWIAGGPVEQYF
D gene: TRBD2; J gene: TRBJ2-1; clone size: once; V gene: TRBV6-5; CDR3 DNA: TGTGCCAGCAGCCTCGGGACTAGGGTGAGTGAGCAGTTCTTC; CDR3 protein: CASSLGTRVSEQFF
D gene: -; J gene: TRBJ2-7; clone size: -; V gene: TRBV20-1; CDR3 DNA: TGCAGTGCAGGAGGACCCTACGAGCAGTACTTC; CDR3 protein: CSAGGPYEQYF
D gene: -; J gene: TRBJ1-5; clone size: -; V gene: TRBV19; CDR3 DNA: TGTGCCAGTAGCCACCAGGGTTCGAATCAGCCCCAGCATTTT; CDR3 protein: CASSHQGSNQPQHF
D gene: -; J gene: TRBJ2-1; clone size: -; V gene: TRBV27; CDR3 DNA: TGTGCCAGCACCCAGTCAGGGGACCCTCCGCAGTTCTTC; CDR3 protein: CASTQSGDPPQFF
D gene: TRBD2; J gene: TRBJ2-5; clone size: few; V gene: TRBV4-1; CDR3 DNA: TGCGCCAGCAGCCCCCGGACTAGCGGGGGGGAAGAGACCCAGTACTTC; CDR3 protein: CASSPRTSGGEETQYF
D gene: -; J gene: TRBJ1-6; clone size: -; V gene: TRBV27; CDR3 DNA: TGTGCCAGCAGTTTTGGGGCCGGGTCCCTCCACTTT; CDR3 protein: CASSFGAGSLHF
D gene: TRBD1; J gene: TRBJ2-2; clone size: -; V gene: TRBV5-1; CDR3 DNA: TGCGCCAGCACCATAACCCGGGACAGGCTGCCCGGGGAGCTGTTTTTT; CDR3 protein: CASTITRDRLPGELFF
D gene: -; J gene: TRBJ2-5; clone size: -; V gene: TRBV5-6; CDR3 DNA: TGTGCCAGCAGCAGCTTCGAATGGTTGGCGGGGACCCAGTACTTC; CDR3 protein: CASSSFEWLAGTQYF
D gene: -; J gene: TRBJ2-5; clone size: once; V gene: TRBV4-1; CDR3 DNA: TGCGCCAGCAGCCAGGAGGGCAGAAATCAAGAGACCCAGTACTTC; CDR3 protein: CASSQEGRNQETQYF
D gene: TRBD1; J gene: TRBJ2-7; clone size: few; V gene: TRBV10-3; CDR3 DNA: TGTGCCATCAGTGATCTTCCGGGACAGGCGTTCGACGAGCAGTACTTC; CDR3 protein: CAISDLPGQAFDEQYF
D gene: -; J gene: TRBJ2-1; clone size: -; V gene: TRBV11-2; CDR3 DNA: TGTGCCAGCAGCTTAGGGACAACAAACAATGAGCAGTTCTTC; CDR3 protein: CASSLGTTNNEQFF
D gene: -; J gene: TRBJ1-6; clone size: -; V gene: TRBV4-1; CDR3 DNA: TGCGCCAGCAGCCGGCCCTCTGTGGGGGCGGAAAATTCACCCCTCCACTTT; CDR3 protein: CASSRPSVGAENSPLHF
D gene: TRBD1; J gene: TRBJ1-5; clone size: few; V gene: TRBV18; CDR3 DNA: TGTGCCAGCTCACCACAGGGGGCCGGTCAGCCCCAGCATTTT; CDR3 protein: CASSPQGAGQPQHF
D gene: TRBD1; J gene: TRBJ2-5; clone size: -; V gene: TRBV27; CDR3 DNA: TGTGCCAGCAGACCACGGACAGGGGAATTTGAGACCCAGTACTTC; CDR3 protein: CASRPRTGEFETQYF
D gene: -; J gene: TRBJ1-1; clone size: -; V gene: TRBV6-1; CDR3 DNA: TGTGCCAGCAGTGAGGGCAGGGGCTATACTGAAGCTTTCTTT; CDR3 protein: CASSEGRGYTEAFF
D gene: -; J gene: TRBJ1-5; clone size: -; V gene: TRBV18; CDR3 DNA: TGTGCCAGCTCAGCCCAGGGGAATAAGCCCCAGCATTTT; CDR3 protein: CASSAQGNKPQHF
D gene: -; J gene: TRBJ2-1; clone size: many; V gene: TRBV19; CDR3 DNA: TGTGCCAGTAGTATACAGCGGTTCAATGAGCAGTTCTTC; CDR3 protein: CASSIQRFNEQFF
D gene: -; J gene: TRBJ2-5; clone size: -; V gene: TRBV6-6; CDR3 DNA: TGTGCCAGCAGCTTGACAGGCGAGAGTGGGACCCAGTACTTC; CDR3 protein: CASSLTGESGTQYF